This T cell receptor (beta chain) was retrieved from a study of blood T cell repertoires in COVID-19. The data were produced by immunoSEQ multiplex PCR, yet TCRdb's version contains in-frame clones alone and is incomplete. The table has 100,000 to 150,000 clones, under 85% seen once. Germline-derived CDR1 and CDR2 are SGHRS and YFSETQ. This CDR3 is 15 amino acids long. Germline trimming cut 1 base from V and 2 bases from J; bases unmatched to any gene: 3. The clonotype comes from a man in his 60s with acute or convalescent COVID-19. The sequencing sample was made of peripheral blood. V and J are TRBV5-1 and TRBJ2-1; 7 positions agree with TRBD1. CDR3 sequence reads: CASSLYRGPYNEQFF. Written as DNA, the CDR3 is TGCGCCAGCAGCTTGTACAGGGGCCCCTACAATGAGCAGTTCTTC.